This T cell receptor (beta chain) was identified in a study of blood T cell repertoires in COVID-19 (dated by TCRdb to between 2020 and 2021). With respect to the entire study: Samples covering the acute and convalescent phases of COVID-19 were provided by collaborators in the United States, Italy and Spain. The prospective study material was composed of cDNA or gDNA derived from T cells, B-cell-depleted T cells, or PBMCs. Subjects who had been exposed to COVID-19, were actively infected with it, or had recovered from it provided the deeply sampled blood TCRbeta repertoires that made up the dataset. A freely available public database, intended as a resource for researchers studying the immune response to SARS-CoV-2, is where the repertoires were released. Samples came from the ongoing ImmuneRACE study (first 160 participants) plus 1,254 subjects from 6 global collaborators. Nearly every sample came with metadata listing a de-identified subject ID, COVID-19 status, age in years and sex. Where available, HLA class I and class II types were obtained from metadata supplied by the sample provider rather than from assay-based typing. Findings and caveats that apply to the study as a whole: How much clinical and demographic metadata was included differed by source and by participant, and the metadata was provided uncurated.

Whole blood was collected in K2EDTA tubes by collaborating institutions according to the institutions' own protocols. For TCRbeta analysis, collaborator samples were shipped as frozen whole blood, as isolated PBMCs, or as DNA extracted from either sample type. The immunoSEQ Assay, a bias-controlled multiplex PCR, was used to amplify TCRbeta CDR3 regions from genomic DNA. The original pipeline was this. The number of nucleated cells in each sample was estimated from the amplification of reference gene primers within the assay. Sequence reads were collapsed and filtered to measure the absolute abundance of every unique TCRbeta CDR3 rearrangement. Productive Simpson clonality was computed per sample as the square root of Simpson's diversity index over productive rearrangements. Drawn from immuneACCESS, this table holds only the in-frame rearrangements with V and J called that TCRdb kept. Clones are partly lost; checked studies trace under half to an unresolved V gene and leave the rest unexplained. The DNA gave D and trimming, while V, J and clone size come from that table. The sample profile shows some 95,000 clones; more than 70% of them were found once. Around 22% of the sample is held by the ten biggest clonotypes.

Concerning this clone itself: Its antigen is not yet known. Base quality data are lacking; no much larger clone is found one base away.

Material: peripheral blood. The sequence derives from a man in his 70s with acute or convalescent COVID-19.

DNA sequence: TGTGCCAGCAGGCGGGACAGGGTCCTTTACGAGCAGTACTTC. It is translated as CASRRDRVLYEQYF. This chain joins TRBV2 to TRBJ2-7; a stretch of 9 junction bases matches TRBD1. CDR1 and CDR2, per the germline V gene, are SNHLY and FYNNEI. Taken from cysteine to phenylalanine, the CDR3 has 14 residues. The CDR3 DNA has 42 bases and is translated from base 1. From V the trimming removes 6 bases and from J it removes 4 bases, while the gene matches leave 7 bases of the junction unaccounted for.